These 23 T cell receptor beta chains were all obtained from the same sample, sequenced in a study of radiotherapy plus CTLA-4 blockade in lung cancer. Assay: immunoSEQ multiplex PCR; the TCRdb copy retains only in-frame clones and omits some. The sample includes about 50,000 clones, 73% seen only once; the top ten take 3% to 4.5%. This specimen was peripheral blood, taken from a patient treated with radiotherapy plus ipilimumab. The receptor source for this set is a human donor with non-small cell lung cancer who had a complete response to radiotherapy plus ipilimumab.

The chain links TRBV10-2 to TRBJ1-2; 9 positions agree with TRBD1. The J segment lost 4 bases and the V segment lost 0 bases, leaving 3 bases of the junction unmatched. CDR1 is WSHSY, CDR2 SAAADI, per germline. This CDR3 is built from 15 residues. DNA of the CDR3: TGCGCCAGCAGTGAGTCGGGACAGGGCTTCTATGGCTACACCTTC. This sequence encodes CASSESGQGFYGYTF.

The DNA of the CDR3 is TGTGCCACCAGCAGAGATGGAGGGGCGGGAGAGACCCAGTACTTC. Translation gives CATSRDGGAGETQYF. The gene calls are TRBV15 and TRBJ2-5; maybe TRBD2 (6 bases). In germline, CDR1 is LNHNV, CDR2 YYDKDF (reference sequence). The CDR3 totals 15 residues. V was shortened by 0 bases and J by 4 bases, with 12 bases between the two germline ends. Full variable domain (remainder filled in from reference TRBV15 and TRBJ2-5): DAMVIQNPRYQVTQFGKPVTLSCSQTLNHNVMYWYQQKSSQAPKLLFHYYDKDFNNEADTPDNFQSRRPNTSFCFLDIRSPGLGDTAMYLCATSRDGGAGETQYFGPGTRLLVL.

The chain combines TRBV5-1 with TRBJ2-1; 12 bases line up with TRBD2. The length of the CDR3 is 19 residues. CDR1 SGHRS and CDR2 YFSETQ come from the germline V gene. V lost 3 bases, J lost 1 base, and 11 bases stayed unmatched. The CDR3 protein is CASSSGGTSGFRSYNEQFF. The CDR3, as DNA: TGCGCCAGCAGCTCGGGGGGGACTAGCGGGTTCCGATCCTACAATGAGCAGTTCTTC.

The chain links TRBV5-1 to TRBJ1-1, with unresolved D. Germline CDR1 is SGHRS and CDR2 is YFSETQ. The V end lost 5 bases, the J end lost 2 bases, and 10 bases lay between the germline ends. The CDR3 contains 13 residues. CDR3 loop: CASRRHDNTEAFF. CDR3 coding DNA: TGCGCCAGCAGACGACATGATAACACTGAAGCTTTCTTT.

This chain joins TRBV7-9 and TRBJ1-2; 11 nucleotides match TRBD1. V dropped 3 bases and J dropped 7; count of bases not matched to a gene: 4. The germline V gene encodes CDR1 SEHNR and CDR2 FQNEAQ (reference sequence). This CDR3 contains 14 residues. The CDR3 spells CASSFVDRGLGYTF. The DNA for the CDR3 is TGTGCCAGCAGCTTTGTGGACAGGGGGCTTGGCTACACCTTC.

The rearrangement joins TRBV18 to TRBJ1-2, with D maybe TRBD1 (6 bases). The ends were cut back, 2 bases at V and 6 bases at J, with 10 bases in the middle. The germline V gene has CDR1 KGHSH and CDR2 LQKENI. The CDR3 is 13 amino acids. The CDR3 reads CASSPVQGNGYTF. The CDR3 region has the DNA TGTGCCAGCTCACCAGTACAGGGAAATGGCTACACCTTC.

V is TRBV18 and J is TRBJ2-7; 7 bases fit TRBD2. CDR1 and CDR2 (germline): KGHSH, LQKENI. Trimming took 3 bases from V and 3 from J; bases not matched to a gene: 5. The CDR3 has 14 amino acids. The CDR3 protein is CASSPKRGDYEQYF. CDR3 DNA: TGTGCCAGCTCACCGAAGCGGGGTGACTACGAGCAGTACTTC.

CDR3 nucleotide sequence: TGTGCCAGCAGCCAAGGGTCCAGGCAGACGATTGACTATGGCTACACCTTC. It yields the protein CASSQGSRQTIDYGYTF. The chain combines TRBV4-2 with TRBJ1-2, with D unclear. The germline V gene has CDR1 LGHNA and CDR2 YNFKEQ. Trimming removed 1 base from V and 3 bases from J, with 18 bases in between. The length of the CDR3 is 17 residues.

This clone was picked up one time. J is TRBJ2-7 and V is TRBV6-5, with D hard to call. The germline CDR1 and CDR2 sequences are MNHEY and SVGAGI. V dropped 5 bases and J dropped 0 bases, with 8 bases sitting between them. The CDR3 runs 13 residues. The DNA for the CDR3 is TGTGCCAGCAGTCCCGTTAGCTCCTACGAGCAGTACTTC. Translating it yields CASSPVSSYEQYF.

In this sample, this clone turned up once. This chain links TRBV5-1 with TRBJ2-7; maybe TRBD2 (7 bases). The length of the CDR3 is 18 residues. The V end was cut by 5 bases, the J end by 4 bases, with 28 bases between. Looked up from germline, CDR1 is SGHRS and CDR2 is YFSETQ. The CDR3 nucleotides are TGCGCCAGCAGTCCCCAACGAACCTCGGGAGGAGGGACATACGAGCAGTACTTC. Its protein is CASSPQRTSGGGTYEQYF.

The V gene is TRBV30, the J gene TRBJ2-1, with a weak D call TRBD2 (6 bases). The CDR3 is 15 residues long. The V and J ends lost 2 bases and 7 bases respectively, with 18 bases between them. CDR1 and CDR2 from the germline V gene are GTSNPN and SVGIG (reference sequence). The CDR3 spells CAWSHRMEGWNEQFF. CDR3 sequence (DNA): TGTGCCTGGAGTCACAGGATGGAGGGATGGAATGAGCAGTTCTTC.

This rearrangement joins TRBV9 to TRBJ2-1, with 7 bases that match TRBD2. CDR3 size: 15 residues. CDR1 is SGDLS, CDR2 YYNGEE, per germline. The V and J ends lost 3 bases and 4 bases, in that order; junction bases with no gene match: 7. CDR3 amino acids: CASSGIPGGYNEQFF. As DNA, the CDR3 is TGTGCCAGCAGCGGGATCCCGGGGGGTTACAATGAGCAGTTCTTC.

This clone appeared a single time. The V call is TRBV6-5, the J call TRBJ2-1, with a tentative D call TRBD2 (5 bases). This CDR3 comprises 16 residues. Trimming left V 0 bases short and J 4 bases short, with 13 bases between. Germline CDR1 reads MNHEY; CDR2 reads SVGAGI. The CDR3 loop is CASSYSIWTGYNEQFF. The CDR3 region has the DNA TGTGCCAGCAGTTACTCGATCTGGACGGGGTACAATGAGCAGTTCTTC.

The chain uses TRBV7-8 and TRBJ2-1; 9 bases are shared with TRBD2. With V trimmed by 5 bases and J by 8 bases, 25 bases remained unmatched. The germline CDR1 and CDR2 sequences are SGHVS and FQNEAQ. The length of the CDR3 is 20 residues. CDR3 sequence (DNA): TGTGCCAGCAGCCTCCGATACACCGGGACTAGCCCCTATCCTACGCATGAGCAGTTCTTC. Residues: CASSLRYTGTSPYPTHEQFF. Full variable domain (outside the CDR3, taken from reference TRBV7-8 and TRBJ2-1): GAGVSQSPRYKVAKRGQDVALRCDPISGHVSLFWYQQALGQGPEFLTYFQNEAQLDKSGLPSDRFFAERPEGSVSTLKIQRTQQEDSAVYLCASSLRYTGTSPYPTHEQFFGPGTRLTVL.

The rearrangement uses TRBV6-1 and TRBJ1-1, with D perhaps TRBD1 (5 bases). V was trimmed by 3 bases and J by 5 bases, leaving 16 bases between them. Germline V CDR1 and CDR2: MNHNS, SASEGT. This CDR3 region has 15 residues. The CDR3 sequence is CASSEPRGPGTEAFF. In DNA form, the CDR3 reads TGTGCCAGCAGTGAGCCCCGAGGACCAGGGACTGAAGCTTTCTTT.

This rearrangement joins TRBV7-2 to TRBJ2-3, with 11 bases aligning to TRBD2. Germline CDR1 and CDR2: SGHTA and FQGNSA. V lost 0 bases, J lost 3 bases, and 8 bases stayed unmatched. The CDR3 extends over 18 amino acids. The CDR3 spells CASSLAGLLAGVTDTQYF. The DNA of the CDR3 is TGTGCCAGCAGCTTAGCGGGGCTACTAGCGGGAGTAACAGATACGCAGTATTTT.

The CDR3 here is CASSLLRSTDTQYF. The CDR3, as DNA: TGCGCCAGCAGCTTGTTGCGGAGCACAGATACGCAGTATTTT. The chain links TRBV5-1 to TRBJ2-3, with no clear D. Trimming cost V 1 base and J 0 bases, with 6 bases left between them. Germline values: CDR1 SGHRS, CDR2 YFSETQ. This CDR3 is 14 amino acids long.

This sequence joins TRBV4-3 and TRBJ1-2; D not resolved. Germline-derived CDR1 and CDR2 are LGHNA and YSLEER. V gave up 0 bases and J gave up 3 bases, with 11 bases separating them. The CDR3 runs 15 residues. Here the CDR3 DNA reads TGCGCCAGCAGCCAAGAATACGGGTCCGACTATGGCTACACCTTC. It codes for CASSQEYGSDYGYTF.

This clone was counted once. The genes are TRBV7-8 and TRBJ1-6, with TRBD1 identical over 10 bases. The germline gives CDR1 SGHVS, CDR2 FQNEAQ. V lost 4 bases to trimming and J lost 10 bases; unmatched junction nucleotides: 10. This CDR3 contains 16 residues. The CDR3 DNA follows: TGTGCCAGCAGCTCGCGAACCGGGACAGGGGACTCACCCCTCCACTTT. Encoded protein: CASSSRTGTGDSPLHF.

The CDR3 region is CASSQEILAGGGETQYF. In nucleotides, the CDR3 is TGTGCCAGCAGCCAAGAAATCCTAGCGGGAGGAGGGGAGACCCAGTACTTC. The V and J genes are TRBV4-2 and TRBJ2-5, with 11 bases aligning to TRBD2. Germline V gene lookup returns CDR1 LGHNA and CDR2 YNFKEQ. The CDR3 consists of 17 residues. With 0 bases clipped from V and 5 bases from J, the junction kept 8 bases outside the gene matches.

In its sample, this clone was seen a few times. The V call is TRBV12-5, the J call TRBJ2-2, with a possible D match to TRBD1 (6 bases). V lost 2 bases and J lost 3, with 19 bases in between. The CDR3 sequence is 18 residues long. Germline-derived CDR1 and CDR2 are LGHNT and FRNRAP. CDR3 in DNA: TGTGCTAGTGGTTTGCGCGTGGACCCGACAGGATACACCGGGGAGCTGTTTTTT. This codes for CASGLRVDPTGYTGELFF. Using reference TRBV12-5 and TRBJ2-2 for the parts outside the CDR3, the full variable domain is DARVTQTPRHKVTEMGQEVTMRCQPILGHNTVFWYRQTMMQGLELLAYFRNRAPLDDSGMPKDRFSAEMPDATLATLKIQPSEPRDSAVYFCASGLRVDPTGYTGELFFGEGSRLTVL.

This chain uses TRBV4-1 with TRBJ1-4, with a weak D call TRBD1 (6 bases). Trimming took 1 base from V and 3 from J, leaving 15 bases between them. CDR3 size: 17 residues. Germline CDR1 and CDR2: MGHRA and YSYEKL. The CDR3 is CASSQGRGEGANEKLFF. CDR3 DNA: TGCGCCAGCAGCCAAGGCAGGGGCGAGGGGGCTAATGAAAAACTGTTTTTT.

This clone appeared a single time. The chain employs TRBV18 and TRBJ1-1, with D uncertain. Germline V gene sequence: CDR1 KGHSH, CDR2 LQKENI. The CDR3 has 14 amino acids. The V gene lost 3 bases and the J gene lost 3 bases, with 11 bases spanning the gap. The CDR3 sequence: CASSPYDGDTEAFF. DNA for the CDR3: TGTGCCAGCTCACCTTACGACGGAGACACTGAAGCTTTCTTT.